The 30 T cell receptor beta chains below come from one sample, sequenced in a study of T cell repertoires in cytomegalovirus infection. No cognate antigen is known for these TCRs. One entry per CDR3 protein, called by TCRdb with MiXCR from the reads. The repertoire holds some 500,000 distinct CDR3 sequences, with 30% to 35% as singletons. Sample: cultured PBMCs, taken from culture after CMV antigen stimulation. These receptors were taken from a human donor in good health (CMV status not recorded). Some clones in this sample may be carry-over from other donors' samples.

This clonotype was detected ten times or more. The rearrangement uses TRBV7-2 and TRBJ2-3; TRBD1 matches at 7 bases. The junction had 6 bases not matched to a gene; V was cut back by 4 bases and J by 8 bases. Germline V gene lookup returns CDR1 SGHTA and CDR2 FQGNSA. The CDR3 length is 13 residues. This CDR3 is CASSSDRVGTQYF. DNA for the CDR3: TGTGCCAGCAGCTCCGACAGGGTCGGTACGCAGTATTTT.

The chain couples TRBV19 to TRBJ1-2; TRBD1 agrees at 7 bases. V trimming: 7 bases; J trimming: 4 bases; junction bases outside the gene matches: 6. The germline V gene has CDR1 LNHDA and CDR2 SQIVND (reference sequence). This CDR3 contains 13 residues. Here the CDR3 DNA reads TGTGCCAGTACGACAGGGAAGGGCTATGGCTACACCTTC. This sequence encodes CASTTGKGYGYTF.

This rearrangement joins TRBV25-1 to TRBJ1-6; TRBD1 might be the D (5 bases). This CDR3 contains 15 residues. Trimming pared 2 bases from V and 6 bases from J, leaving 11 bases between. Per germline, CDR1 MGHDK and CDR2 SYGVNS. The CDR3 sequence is CASSEEGVINSPLHF. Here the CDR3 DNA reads TGTGCCAGCAGTGAAGAAGGGGTTATTAATTCACCCCTCCACTTT.

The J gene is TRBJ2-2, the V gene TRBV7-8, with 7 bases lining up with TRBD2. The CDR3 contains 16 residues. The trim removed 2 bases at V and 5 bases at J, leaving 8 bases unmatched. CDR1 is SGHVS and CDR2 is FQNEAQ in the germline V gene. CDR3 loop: CASSLRGGTETGELFF. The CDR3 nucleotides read TGTGCCAGCAGCTTAAGGGGAGGGACCGAGACCGGGGAGCTGTTTTTT.

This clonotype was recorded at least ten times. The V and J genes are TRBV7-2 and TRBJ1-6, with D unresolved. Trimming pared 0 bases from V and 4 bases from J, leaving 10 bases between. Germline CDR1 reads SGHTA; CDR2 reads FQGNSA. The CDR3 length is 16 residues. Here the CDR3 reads CASSLAFGRYNSPLHF. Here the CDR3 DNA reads TGTGCCAGCAGCTTAGCATTCGGACGGTATAATTCACCCCTCCACTTT.

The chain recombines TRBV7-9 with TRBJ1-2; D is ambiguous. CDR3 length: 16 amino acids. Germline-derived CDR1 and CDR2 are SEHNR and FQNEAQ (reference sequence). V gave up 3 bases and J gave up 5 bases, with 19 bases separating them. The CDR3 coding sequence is TGTGCCAGCAGCTTTTTTCGGCAAGAACTGCCTTATGGCTACACCTTC. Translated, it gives CASSFFRQELPYGYTF.

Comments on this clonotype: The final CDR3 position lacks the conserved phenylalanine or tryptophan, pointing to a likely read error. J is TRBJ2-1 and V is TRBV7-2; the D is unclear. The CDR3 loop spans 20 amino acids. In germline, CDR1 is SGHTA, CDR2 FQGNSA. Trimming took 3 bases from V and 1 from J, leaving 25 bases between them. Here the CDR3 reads CASSFLGLSTSLRSYNEQFL. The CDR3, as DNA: TGTGCCAGCAGCTTTCTAGGGCTCAGCACATCCTTAAGGTCCTACAATGAGCAGTTCTTA.

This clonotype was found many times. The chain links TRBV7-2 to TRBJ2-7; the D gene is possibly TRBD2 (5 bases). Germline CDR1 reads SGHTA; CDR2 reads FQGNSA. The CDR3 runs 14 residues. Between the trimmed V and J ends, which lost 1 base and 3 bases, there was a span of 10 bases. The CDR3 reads CASSLVLRDYEQYF. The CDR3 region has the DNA TGTGCCAGCAGCTTAGTACTCCGGGACTACGAGCAGTACTTC.

The CDR3 bases are TGTGCCACCAGTGCCGGACAGGGCTCCAAGACCCAGTACTTC. Translation: CATSAGQGSKTQYF. This chain links TRBV24-1 with TRBJ2-5; TRBD1 aligns across 8 bases. Trimming at V came to 5 bases and at J to 6 bases, leaving 7 bases not matched to a gene. CDR1 and CDR2 (germline): KGHDR, SFDVKD. The CDR3 has 14 residues.

The CDR3 is CASRGTVRETQYF. In DNA form, the CDR3 reads TGTGCCAGCAGGGGGACAGTTCGGGAGACCCAGTACTTC. The chain couples TRBV27 to TRBJ2-5; TRBD1 aligns across 7 bases. The V gene's germline CDR1 is MNHEY and CDR2 SMNVEV (reference sequence). CDR3 length: 13 amino acids. J was trimmed by 5 bases and V by 6 bases; bases with no gene match: 6.

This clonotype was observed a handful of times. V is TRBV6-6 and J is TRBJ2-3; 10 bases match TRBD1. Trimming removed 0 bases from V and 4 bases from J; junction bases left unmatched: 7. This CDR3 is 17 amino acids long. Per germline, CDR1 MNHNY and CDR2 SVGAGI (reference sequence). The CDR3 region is CASSYSDRGEFADTQYF. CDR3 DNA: TGTGCCAGCAGTTACTCGGACAGGGGGGAGTTCGCAGATACGCAGTATTTT.

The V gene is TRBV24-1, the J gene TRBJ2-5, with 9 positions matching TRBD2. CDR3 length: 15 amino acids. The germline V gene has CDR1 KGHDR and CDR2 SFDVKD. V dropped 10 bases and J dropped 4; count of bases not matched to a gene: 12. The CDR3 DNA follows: TGTGCCACTTCGACTAGCGGTTCCTTTGGAGAGACCCAGTACTTC. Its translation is CATSTSGSFGETQYF.

The CDR3 spells CSVEMGTGIPLNYGYTF. The CDR3, as DNA: TGCAGCGTTGAAATGGGGACAGGGATTCCTCTAAACTATGGCTACACCTTC. V gene TRBV29-1 combines with J gene TRBJ1-2, with 9 bases lining up with TRBD1. J gave up 2 bases and V 2 bases, and 12 bases lay outside the gene matches. The CDR3 is 17 amino acids. Looked up from germline, CDR1 is SQVTM and CDR2 is ANQGSEA.

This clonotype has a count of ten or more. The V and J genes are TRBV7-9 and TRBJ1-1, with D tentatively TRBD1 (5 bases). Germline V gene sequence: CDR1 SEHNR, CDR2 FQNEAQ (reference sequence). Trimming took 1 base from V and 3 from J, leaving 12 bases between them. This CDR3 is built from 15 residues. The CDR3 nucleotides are TGTGCCAGCAGCTTAGGGTCCGGGGCTGACACTGAAGCTTTCTTT. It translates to CASSLGSGADTEAFF.

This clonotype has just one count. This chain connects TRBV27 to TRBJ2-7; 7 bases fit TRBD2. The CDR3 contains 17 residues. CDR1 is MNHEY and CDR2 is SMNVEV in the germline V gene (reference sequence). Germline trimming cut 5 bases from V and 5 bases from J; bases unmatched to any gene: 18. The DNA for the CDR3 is TGTGCCAGCAGTCCCCCTATAGGGGAGGGAAGCTACCACGAGCAGTACTTC. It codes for CASSPPIGEGSYHEQYF.

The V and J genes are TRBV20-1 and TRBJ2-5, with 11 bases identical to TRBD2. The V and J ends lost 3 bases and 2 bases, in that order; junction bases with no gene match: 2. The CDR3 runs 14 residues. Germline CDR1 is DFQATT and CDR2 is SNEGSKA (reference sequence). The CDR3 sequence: CSASRLAGQETQYF. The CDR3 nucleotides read TGCAGTGCTAGCCGACTAGCGGGACAAGAGACCCAGTACTTC.

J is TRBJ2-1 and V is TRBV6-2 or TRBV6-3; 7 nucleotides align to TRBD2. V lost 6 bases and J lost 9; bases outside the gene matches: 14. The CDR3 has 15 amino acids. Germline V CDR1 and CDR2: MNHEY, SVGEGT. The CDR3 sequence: CASRHSGTPGGEQFF. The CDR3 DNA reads TGTGCCAGCAGACACAGCGGGACCCCAGGAGGTGAGCAGTTCTTC.

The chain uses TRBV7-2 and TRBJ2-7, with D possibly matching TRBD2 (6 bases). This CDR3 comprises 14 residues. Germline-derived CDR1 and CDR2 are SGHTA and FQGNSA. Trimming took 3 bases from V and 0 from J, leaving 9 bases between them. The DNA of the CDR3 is TGTGCCAGCAGCTTCGGGGGTACCTCCTACGAGCAGTACGTC. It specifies CASSFGGTSYEQYV.

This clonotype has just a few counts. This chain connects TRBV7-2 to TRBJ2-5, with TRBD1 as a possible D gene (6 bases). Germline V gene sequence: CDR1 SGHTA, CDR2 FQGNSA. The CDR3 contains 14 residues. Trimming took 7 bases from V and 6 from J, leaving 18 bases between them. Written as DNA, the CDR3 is TGTGCCAGCACCCGAATGGGGGCTACGAAGACCCAGTACTTC. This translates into CASTRMGATKTQYF.

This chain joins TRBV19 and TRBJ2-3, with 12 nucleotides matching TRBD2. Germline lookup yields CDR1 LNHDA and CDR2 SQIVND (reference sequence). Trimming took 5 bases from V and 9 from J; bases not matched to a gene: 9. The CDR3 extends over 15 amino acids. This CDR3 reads CASSAPLAGGDTQYF. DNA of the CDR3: TGTGCCAGTAGTGCCCCACTAGCGGGGGGAGACACGCAGTATTTT.

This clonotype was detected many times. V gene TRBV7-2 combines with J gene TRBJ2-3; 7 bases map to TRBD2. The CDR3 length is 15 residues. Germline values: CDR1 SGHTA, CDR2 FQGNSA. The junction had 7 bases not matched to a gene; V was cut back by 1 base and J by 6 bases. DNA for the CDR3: TGTGCCAGCAGCTTAGAGAGGACTAGGCGTGATACGCAGTATTTT. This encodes CASSLERTRRDTQYF.

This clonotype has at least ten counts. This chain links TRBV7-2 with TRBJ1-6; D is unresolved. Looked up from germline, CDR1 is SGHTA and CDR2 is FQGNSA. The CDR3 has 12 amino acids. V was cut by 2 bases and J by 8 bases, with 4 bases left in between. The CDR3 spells CASSLQYSPLHF. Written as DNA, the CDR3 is TGTGCCAGCAGCTTACAGTATTCACCCCTCCACTTT.

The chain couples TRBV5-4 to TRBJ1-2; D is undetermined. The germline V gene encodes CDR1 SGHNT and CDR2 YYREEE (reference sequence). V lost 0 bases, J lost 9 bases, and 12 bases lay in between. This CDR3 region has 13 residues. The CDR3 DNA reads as TGTGCCAGCAGCTTGGACAGTGTTATGAGCTACACCTTC. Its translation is CASSLDSVMSYTF.

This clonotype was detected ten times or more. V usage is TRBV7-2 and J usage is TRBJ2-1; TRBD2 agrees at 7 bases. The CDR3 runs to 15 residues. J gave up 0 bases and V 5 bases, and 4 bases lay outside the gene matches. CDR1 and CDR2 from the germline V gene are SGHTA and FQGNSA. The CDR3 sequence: CASSPSGGSYNEQFF. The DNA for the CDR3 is TGTGCCAGCAGCCCTAGCGGAGGCTCCTACAATGAGCAGTTCTTC.

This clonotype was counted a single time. The CDR3 region has the DNA TGTGCCAGCAGTTACCTCACGGGGCCAGGGGCCAACGTCCTGACTTTC. The encoded protein is CASSYLTGPGANVLTF. The chain uses TRBV6-2 or TRBV6-3 and TRBJ2-6, with D perhaps assigned TRBD1 or TRBD2 (5 bases each). Trimming took off 2 bases at V and 4 bases at J, with 12 bases between the two ends. This CDR3 has 16 residues. In germline, CDR1 is MNHEY, CDR2 SVGEGT.

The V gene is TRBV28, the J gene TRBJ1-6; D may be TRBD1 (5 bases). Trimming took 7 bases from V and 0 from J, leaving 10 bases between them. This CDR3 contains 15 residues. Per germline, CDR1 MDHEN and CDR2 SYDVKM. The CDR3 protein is CASTQGDSYNSPLHF. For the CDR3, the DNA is TGTGCCAGCACCCAGGGCGACTCCTATAATTCACCCCTCCACTTT.

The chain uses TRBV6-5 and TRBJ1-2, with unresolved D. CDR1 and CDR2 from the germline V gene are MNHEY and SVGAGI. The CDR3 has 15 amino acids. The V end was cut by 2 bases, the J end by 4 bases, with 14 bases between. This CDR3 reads CASSYPRGGVYGYTF. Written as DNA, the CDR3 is TGTGCCAGCAGTTACCCCCGGGGAGGAGTCTATGGCTACACCTTC.

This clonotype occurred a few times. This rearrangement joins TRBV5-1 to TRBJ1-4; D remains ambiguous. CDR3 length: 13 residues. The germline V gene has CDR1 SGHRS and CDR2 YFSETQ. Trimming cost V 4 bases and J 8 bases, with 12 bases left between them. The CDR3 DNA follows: TGCGCCAGCAGCCCTTACACCGAGGAAAAACTGTTTTTT. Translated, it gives CASSPYTEEKLFF.

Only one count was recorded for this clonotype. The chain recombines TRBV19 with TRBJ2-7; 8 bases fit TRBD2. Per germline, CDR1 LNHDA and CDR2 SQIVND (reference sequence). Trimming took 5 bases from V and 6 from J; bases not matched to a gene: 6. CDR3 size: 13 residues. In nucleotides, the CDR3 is TGTGCCAGTAGTGCCGGGACTAGATCCGAGCAGTACTTC. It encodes CASSAGTRSEQYF.

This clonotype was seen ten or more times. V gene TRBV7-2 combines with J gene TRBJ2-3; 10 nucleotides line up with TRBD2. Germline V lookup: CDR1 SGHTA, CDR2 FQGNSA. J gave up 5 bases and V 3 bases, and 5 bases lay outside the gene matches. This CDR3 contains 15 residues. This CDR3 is CASSLSGGAGDTQYF. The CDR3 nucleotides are TGTGCCAGCAGCTTGAGCGGGGGGGCCGGAGATACGCAGTATTTT.